Following are 10 T cell receptor beta chains from one sample sequenced in a study of T cells in Graves' hyperthyroidism and ophthalmopathy. Amplification targeted TCR beta CDR3 regions from RNA transcripts. During a first-round RT-PCR of the TCR CDR3, the HTBI primer set was used. MiXCR was run by TCRdb on the multiplex PCR reads, yielding one entry per CDR3 protein. Among 530,000 or so distinct CDR3 sequences listed, roughly a sixth were seen once. Sequencing input: blood. The receptor source for this set is a woman under 30 with Graves' ophthalmopathy.

The table lists this clonotype with many counts. The chain employs TRBV20-1 and TRBJ2-1, with 7 bases fitting TRBD1. This CDR3 spans 14 amino acids. V was clipped by 4 bases and J by 4 bases; unmatched bases: 7. The germline CDR1 and CDR2 sequences are DFQATT and SNEGSKA (reference sequence). The CDR3 protein is CSANTDRLYNEQFF. The DNA of the CDR3 is TGCAGTGCTAATACGGACAGGTTGTACAATGAGCAGTTCTTC.

This clonotype was seen at least ten times. The chain couples TRBV6-1 to TRBJ2-5; D is unresolved. Germline CDR1 and CDR2: MNHNS and SASEGT. CDR3 length: 15 residues. The germline V and J ends were trimmed by 2 bases and 0 bases, with 10 bases remaining between them. CDR3 sequence (DNA): TGTGCCAGCAGTGAAATGGGCCAGGACCAAGAGACCCAGTACTTC. Its protein product is CASSEMGQDQETQYF.

This clonotype was picked up many times. The V gene is TRBV6-1, the J gene TRBJ1-2; tentative D call: TRBD1 (5 bases). The CDR3 contains 14 residues. Trimming pared 5 bases from V and 8 bases from J, leaving 18 bases between. CDR1 and CDR2 from the germline V gene are MNHNS and SASEGT. CDR3 sequence (DNA): TGTGCCAGCAGTTTAGGGACGGCTCATATCGGCTACACCTTC. Encoded protein: CASSLGTAHIGYTF.

This clonotype was seen at least ten times. The gene calls are TRBV2 and TRBJ2-3; D uncertain. Trimming took off 7 bases at V and 5 bases at J, with 13 bases between the two ends. The CDR3 length is 13 residues. The germline CDR1 and CDR2 sequences are SNHLY and FYNNEI. The CDR3 nucleotides are TGTGCCAGCACGGCTACAACGGGAGATACGCAGTATTTT. It translates to CASTATTGDTQYF.

Only a few counts were recorded for this clonotype. The chain is built from TRBV9 and TRBJ2-3; D remains unclear. Germline V lookup: CDR1 SGDLS, CDR2 YYNGEE. The V end lost 0 bases, the J end lost 2 bases, and 10 bases lay between the germline ends. CDR3 length: 15 amino acids. CDR3 DNA: TGTGCCAGCAGCGTAGGTCGGGCAGTCACAGATACGCAGTATTTT. It translates to CASSVGRAVTDTQYF.

In this sample, this clonotype turned up many times. This chain links TRBV5-1 with TRBJ2-1; D perhaps matches TRBD1 (7 bases). CDR1 is SGHRS and CDR2 is YFSETQ in the germline V gene. The CDR3 extends over 14 amino acids. Trimming stripped 4 bases from V and 7 bases from J, with 15 bases between. Written as DNA, the CDR3 is TGCGCCAGCAGCGTTCTCAGGGGGGAGAATGAGCAGTTCTTC. Translated, it gives CASSVLRGENEQFF.

This clonotype was seen repeatedly, ten times or more. The genes are TRBV18 and TRBJ2-7; D unclear. Trimming cost V 5 bases and J 7 bases, with 12 bases left between them. The length of the CDR3 is 12 residues. Germline V lookup: CDR1 KGHSH, CDR2 LQKENI. The CDR3 loop is CASSIRVREQYF. CDR3 DNA sequence: TGTGCCAGCTCAATACGGGTTCGGGAGCAGTACTTC.

V is TRBV7-9 and J is TRBJ2-1; 9 bases align to TRBD1. Germline values: CDR1 SEHNR, CDR2 FQNEAQ (reference sequence). The CDR3 totals 16 residues. Germline trimming cut 1 base from V and 6 bases from J; bases unmatched to any gene: 7. CDR3 sequence (DNA): TGTGCCAGCAGCTTAGGACCGAGACAGGGGGTCAATGAGCAGTTCTTC. The encoded protein is CASSLGPRQGVNEQFF.

The rearrangement links TRBV12-3 or TRBV12-4 to TRBJ2-1; TRBD1 aligns across 8 bases. V lost 3 bases and J lost 5; bases outside the gene matches: 3. This CDR3 is built from 14 residues. The CDR3 reads CASSLGTGNNEQFF. The CDR3 nucleotides read TGTGCCAGCAGTTTGGGGACAGGTAACAATGAGCAGTTCTTC.

This clonotype has a handful of counts. The chain employs TRBV12-3 or TRBV12-4 and TRBJ1-6; D is perhaps TRBD1 (5 bases). CDR3 size: 15 residues. Trimming removed 10 bases from V and 0 bases from J, with 13 bases in between. The CDR3 is CATRAGVSYNSPLHF. DNA for the CDR3: TGTGCCACCAGGGCGGGCGTCTCCTATAATTCACCCCTCCACTTT.